This paragraph covers one TCR beta chain sequence. Germline V gene sequence: CDR1 SGDLS, CDR2 YYNGEE. This CDR3 region has 15 residues. Trimming at V came to 0 bases and at J to 6 bases, leaving 3 bases not matched to a gene. TCRdb's copy holds only in-frame clones and misses some; the assay was immunoSEQ multiplex PCR. Of 7,500 to 8,500 clones in the sample, about 79% are singletons; the top ten hold less than 2.5%. The record originates from a study of immune evolution from preneoplasia to lung adenocarcinoma. The source material was FFPE invasive lung adenocarcinoma tissue. The sequence came from a person aged 45-69 years with lung adenocarcinoma. The rearrangement joins TRBV9 to TRBJ2-1; 10 nucleotides match TRBD2. The CDR3 region has the DNA TGTGCCAGCAGCGTAGGAGTAGCGGGAGGCAATGAGCAGTTCTTC. It yields the protein CASSVGVAGGNEQFF.